The 18 T cell receptor beta chains reported below all come from one sample, sequenced in a study of blood T cell repertoires in COVID-19. Data came from immunoSEQ multiplex PCR; TCRdb stores just in-frame clones and leaves some out. This sample has around 82,000 clones, with approximately 86% found just once. The sequenced sample was peripheral blood. All receptors derive from a man at least 80 years old with COVID-19, enrolled during active disease.

The chain uses TRBV9 and TRBJ1-6; 7 nucleotides line up with TRBD1. Trimming took 0 bases from V and 7 from J; bases not matched to a gene: 4. This CDR3 has 15 residues. Germline assignment: CDR1 SGDLS and CDR2 YYNGEE. The CDR3, as DNA: TGTGCCAGCAGCGTAGAACCCAGGGGGAATTCACCCCTCCACTTT. The encoded protein is CASSVEPRGNSPLHF.

The J gene is TRBJ1-2, the V gene TRBV6-5; a possible D gene is TRBD1 (5 bases). Looked up from germline, CDR1 is MNHEY and CDR2 is SVGAGI. V lost 7 bases to trimming and J lost 8 bases, with 20 bases between them. The CDR3 has 14 residues. CDR3 sequence reads: CASTAGDLPRGYTF. Written as DNA, the CDR3 is TGTGCCAGCACTGCGGGGGACCTCCCTCGGGGCTACACCTTC.

V gene TRBV7-2 combines with J gene TRBJ2-3; D is possibly TRBD1 (6 bases). V lost 0 bases and J 7 bases, leaving 8 bases between the germline ends. This CDR3 is built from 13 residues. Germline values: CDR1 SGHTA, CDR2 FQGNSA. As DNA, the CDR3 is TGTGCCAGCAGCTTAGCCACAGGGAATACGCAGTATTTT. It yields the protein CASSLATGNTQYF.

As to this clone: Additional DNA sequences in this sample encode the identical CDR3. The chain recombines TRBV7-2 with TRBJ1-5; D uncertain. CDR1 and CDR2 (germline): SGHTA, FQGNSA. V was trimmed by 1 base and J by 4 bases, leaving 5 bases between them. The CDR3 runs 13 residues. The CDR3 DNA reads as TGTGCCAGCAGCTTAGGTCAGAATCAGCCCCAGCATTTT. It specifies CASSLGQNQPQHF.

The rearrangement links TRBV29-1 to TRBJ1-2; D uncertain. The CDR3 loop spans 12 amino acids. Trimming removed 3 bases from V and 4 bases from J, with 9 bases in between. Germline values: CDR1 SQVTM, CDR2 ANQGSEA. The CDR3 nucleotides read TGCAGCGTTGATCGAGGAGGCTATGGCTACACCTTC. The encoded protein is CSVDRGGYGYTF.

The chain combines TRBV6-5 with TRBJ2-1, with D maybe TRBD1 (5 bases). V dropped 7 bases and J dropped 4 bases, with 17 bases sitting between them. Germline V gene lookup returns CDR1 MNHEY and CDR2 SVGAGI. The CDR3 loop spans 15 amino acids. The CDR3 protein is CASNLDSGWYNEQFF. CDR3 nucleotide sequence: TGTGCCAGCAACCTAGACAGTGGATGGTACAATGAGCAGTTCTTC.

V is TRBV5-6 and J is TRBJ1-4; D call uncertain. Trimming shortened V by 0 bases and J by 4 bases, and 7 bases separated the two germline ends. The CDR3 runs 14 residues. CDR1 and CDR2 from the germline V gene are SGHDT and YYEEEE. The CDR3 nucleotides are TGTGCCAGCAGCTTGGTCAGGAATAATGAAAAACTGTTTTTT. Amino acids: CASSLVRNNEKLFF.

J is TRBJ2-5 and V is TRBV19; D is possibly TRBD1 (6 bases). Trimming left V 3 bases short and J 1 base short, with 12 bases between. CDR1 is LNHDA, CDR2 SQIVND, per germline (reference sequence). The CDR3 contains 15 residues. The CDR3, as DNA: TGTGCCAGTAGTATTCAGGGGTTGGGCCAAGAGACCCAGTACTTC. It specifies CASSIQGLGQETQYF.

CDR3 sequence reads: CATRGALNTEAFF. The CDR3 nucleotides are TGTGCCACCCGGGGGGCCCTGAACACTGAAGCTTTCTTT. The rearrangement joins TRBV13 to TRBJ1-1; weak D call: TRBD1 (6 bases). The CDR3 contains 13 residues. CDR1 is PRHDT, CDR2 FYEKMQ, per germline (reference sequence). The ends were cut back, 10 bases at V and 0 bases at J, with 12 bases in the middle.

The rearrangement uses TRBV9 and TRBJ2-3; 9 bases line up with TRBD2. CDR1 and CDR2 (germline): SGDLS, YYNGEE. The CDR3 is 15 amino acids. The V gene end was trimmed by 2 bases and the J gene end by 4 bases; junction bases not matched to a gene: 5. CDR3 loop: CASSVASGGPDTQYF. CDR3 DNA: TGTGCCAGCAGCGTCGCGAGCGGGGGGCCAGATACGCAGTATTTT.

The chain is built from TRBV9 and TRBJ1-6; D is uncertain. CDR1 SGDLS and CDR2 YYNGEE come from the germline V gene. The CDR3 totals 14 residues. V lost 2 bases to trimming and J lost 6 bases, with 9 bases between them. DNA of the CDR3: TGTGCCAGCAGCGTGGGCAAGAGTAATTCACCCCTCCACTTT. This sequence encodes CASSVGKSNSPLHF.

CDR3 nucleotide sequence: TGTGCCAGCAGCAGCTCCGGGGACAGGGTTAGCCGATGGGATGAAAAACTGTTTTTT. Protein: CASSSSGDRVSRWDEKLFF. The V call is TRBV7-2, the J call TRBJ1-4, with 9 bases fitting TRBD1. V dropped 5 bases and J dropped 6; count of bases not matched to a gene: 19. This CDR3 is 19 amino acids long. Looked up from germline, CDR1 is SGHTA and CDR2 is FQGNSA.

The V and J genes are TRBV10-3 and TRBJ1-4; 8 positions match TRBD1. The CDR3 consists of 14 residues. The V gene's germline CDR1 is ENHRY and CDR2 SYGVKD. The V segment lost 3 bases and the J segment 8 bases; nucleotides outside the gene matches: 5. The CDR3 coding sequence is TGTGCCATCAGTGAAGACAGGGGTGGCGAAAAACTGTTTTTT. Its translation is CAISEDRGGEKLFF.

The chain has TRBV28 and TRBJ1-2; TRBD1 agrees at 11 bases. The V gene end was trimmed by 5 bases and the J gene end by 8 bases; junction bases not matched to a gene: 1. CDR1 and CDR2 from the germline V gene are MDHEN and SYDVKM. The CDR3 totals 12 residues. This chain's CDR3 is CASSRTGGGYTF. DNA of the CDR3: TGTGCCAGCAGTCGGACAGGGGGCGGCTACACCTTC.

This clone was detected once. The junction differs from germline at one of its ends, possibly a read error. The rearrangement joins TRBV19 to TRBJ1-3, with D unresolved. CDR3 length: 12 residues. Germline V CDR1 and CDR2: LNHDA, SQIVND (reference sequence). CDR3 amino acids: CSVRSSGNTIYF. The CDR3 DNA is TGCAGTGTCAGATCCTCTGGAAACACCATATATTTT.

This clone occurred once. The CDR3 reads CASSFPGRTQYF. The CDR3 DNA sequence: TGTGCCAGCAGCTTCCCGGGGAGGACCCAGTACTTC. The chain links TRBV7-8 to TRBJ2-5; tentatively, D is TRBD2 (5 bases). CDR3 size: 12 residues. Trimming took 3 bases from V and 7 from J, leaving 9 bases between them. CDR1 is SGHVS, CDR2 FQNEAQ, per germline.

The chain is built from TRBV9 and TRBJ1-4; a possible D gene is TRBD1 (6 bases). The CDR3 covers 16 residues. CDR1 is SGDLS and CDR2 is YYNGEE in the germline V gene. V was trimmed by 1 base and J by 5 bases, leaving 15 bases between them. This chain's CDR3 is CASSVSSGQINEKLFF. As DNA, the CDR3 is TGTGCCAGCAGCGTAAGTTCCGGACAGATCAATGAAAAACTGTTTTTT. The full variable domain, completed using reference TRBV9 and TRBJ1-4, is DSGVTQTPKHLITATGQRVTLRCSPRSGDLSVYWYQQSLDQGLQFLIQYYNGEERAKGNILERFSAQQFPDLHSELNLSSLELGDSALYFCASSVSSGQINEKLFFGSGTQLSVL.

This chain uses TRBV2 with TRBJ2-2; TRBD2 matches at 8 bases. This CDR3 comprises 13 residues. The germline V gene encodes CDR1 SNHLY and CDR2 FYNNEI. V dropped 6 bases and J dropped 4; count of bases not matched to a gene: 1. The CDR3 region has the DNA TGTGCCAGCAGGAGCGGGGGCACCGGGGAGCTGTTTTTT. This gives the protein CASRSGGTGELFF.